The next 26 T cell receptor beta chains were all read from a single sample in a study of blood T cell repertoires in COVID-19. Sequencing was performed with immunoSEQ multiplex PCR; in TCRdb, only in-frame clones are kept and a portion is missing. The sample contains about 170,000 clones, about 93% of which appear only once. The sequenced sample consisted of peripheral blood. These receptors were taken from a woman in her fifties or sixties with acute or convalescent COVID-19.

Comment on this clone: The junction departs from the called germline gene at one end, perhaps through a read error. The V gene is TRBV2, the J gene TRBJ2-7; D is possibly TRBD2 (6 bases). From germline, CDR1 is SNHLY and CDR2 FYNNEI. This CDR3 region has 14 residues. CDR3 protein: CASRRGGTTFDTDF. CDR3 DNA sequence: TGTGCCAGCAGGCGGGGCGGGACCACCTTCGACACGGACTTC.

In DNA, the CDR3 is TGTGCCAGCAGTTTGGGTACGAGGACTGAAGCTTTCTTT. Translating it yields CASSLGTRTEAFF. The rearrangement joins TRBV28 to TRBJ1-1; no clear D. The CDR3 is made up of 13 amino acids. CDR1 is MDHEN and CDR2 is SYDVKM in the germline V gene. Trimming left V 3 bases short and J 5 bases short, with 10 bases between.

CDR3 loop: CASSQGLYDFEAFF. CDR3 coding DNA: TGTGCCAGCAGCCAAGGGCTGTATGACTTTGAAGCTTTCTTT. J is TRBJ1-1 and V is TRBV14, with unresolved D. CDR1 and CDR2 (germline): SGHDN, FVKESK. This CDR3 spans 14 amino acids. The germline V and J ends were trimmed by 1 base and 7 bases, with 13 bases remaining between them. The full variable domain, with the rest looked up from reference TRBV14 and TRBJ1-1, is EAGVTQFPSHSVIEKGQTVTLRCDPISGHDNLYWYRRVMGKEIKFLLHFVKESKQDESGMPNNRFLAERTGGTYSTLKVQPAELEDSGVYFCASSQGLYDFEAFFGQGTRLTVV.

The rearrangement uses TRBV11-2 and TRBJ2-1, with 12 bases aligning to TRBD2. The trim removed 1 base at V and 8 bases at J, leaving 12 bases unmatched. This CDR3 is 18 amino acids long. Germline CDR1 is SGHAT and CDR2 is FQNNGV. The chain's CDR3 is CASSLAFSLAGGGDEQFF. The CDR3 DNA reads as TGTGCCAGCAGCTTAGCCTTCTCACTAGCGGGAGGCGGAGATGAGCAGTTCTTC.

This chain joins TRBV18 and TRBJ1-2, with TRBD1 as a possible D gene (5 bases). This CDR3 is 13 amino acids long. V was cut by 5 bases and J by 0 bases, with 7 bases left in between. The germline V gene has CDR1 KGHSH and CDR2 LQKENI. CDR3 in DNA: TGTGCCAGCTCAGGAGGGGCTAACTATGGCTACACCTTC. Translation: CASSGGANYGYTF.

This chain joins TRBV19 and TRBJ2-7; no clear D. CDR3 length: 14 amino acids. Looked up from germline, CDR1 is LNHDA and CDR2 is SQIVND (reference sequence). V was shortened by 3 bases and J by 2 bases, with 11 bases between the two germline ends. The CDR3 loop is CASSIGPMTYEQYF. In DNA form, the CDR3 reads TGTGCCAGTAGTATTGGGCCAATGACCTACGAGCAGTACTTC. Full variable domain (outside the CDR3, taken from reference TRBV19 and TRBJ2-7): DGGITQSPKYLFRKEGQNVTLSCEQNLNHDAMYWYRQDPGQGLRLIYYSQIVNDFQKGDIAEGYSVSREKKESFPLTVTSAQKNPTAFYLCASSIGPMTYEQYFGPGTRLTVT.

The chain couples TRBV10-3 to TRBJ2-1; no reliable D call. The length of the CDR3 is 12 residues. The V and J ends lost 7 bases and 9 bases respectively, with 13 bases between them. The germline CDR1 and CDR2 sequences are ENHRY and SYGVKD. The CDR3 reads CAIKPEGVEQFF. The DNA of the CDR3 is TGTGCCATCAAGCCAGAAGGAGTTGAGCAGTTCTTC.

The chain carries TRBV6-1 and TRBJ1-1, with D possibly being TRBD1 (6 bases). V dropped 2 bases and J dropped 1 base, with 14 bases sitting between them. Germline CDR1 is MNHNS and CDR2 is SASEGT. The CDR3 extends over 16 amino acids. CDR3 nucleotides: TGTGCCAGCAGTGAATTCTGGGGGCCCTCGAACACTGAAGCTTTCTTT. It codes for CASSEFWGPSNTEAFF.

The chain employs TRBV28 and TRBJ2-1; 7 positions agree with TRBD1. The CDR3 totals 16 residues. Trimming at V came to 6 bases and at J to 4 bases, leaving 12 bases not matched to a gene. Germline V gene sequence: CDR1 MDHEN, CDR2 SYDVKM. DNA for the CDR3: TGTGCCAGCAGCAGCCAGGGGGAGAACGGGTACAATGAGCAGTTCTTC. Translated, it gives CASSSQGENGYNEQFF.

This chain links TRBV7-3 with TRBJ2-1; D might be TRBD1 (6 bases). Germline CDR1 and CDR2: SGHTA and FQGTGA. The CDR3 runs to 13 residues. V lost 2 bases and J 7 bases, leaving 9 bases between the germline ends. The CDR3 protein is CASSLDRLNEQFF. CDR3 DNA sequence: TGTGCCAGCAGCTTAGACAGGCTAAATGAGCAGTTCTTC.

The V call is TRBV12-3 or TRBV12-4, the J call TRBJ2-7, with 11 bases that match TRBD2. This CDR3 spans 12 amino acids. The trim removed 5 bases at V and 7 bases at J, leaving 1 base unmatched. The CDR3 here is CASSRLAGEQYF. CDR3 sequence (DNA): TGTGCCAGCAGTAGACTAGCGGGGGAGCAGTACTTC.

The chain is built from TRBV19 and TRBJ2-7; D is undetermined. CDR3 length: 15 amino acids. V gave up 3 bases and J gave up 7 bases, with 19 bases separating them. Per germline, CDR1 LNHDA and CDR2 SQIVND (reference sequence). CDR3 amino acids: CASSIGWAQPWEQYF. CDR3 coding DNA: TGTGCCAGTAGTATCGGCTGGGCCCAACCCTGGGAGCAGTACTTC.

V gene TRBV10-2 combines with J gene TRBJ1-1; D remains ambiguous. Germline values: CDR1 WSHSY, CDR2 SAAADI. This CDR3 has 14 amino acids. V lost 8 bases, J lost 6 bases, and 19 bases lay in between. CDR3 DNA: TGCGCCAGCGGGGAGGTATCCCCTCGGTCTGAAGCTTTCTTT. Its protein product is CASGEVSPRSEAFF.

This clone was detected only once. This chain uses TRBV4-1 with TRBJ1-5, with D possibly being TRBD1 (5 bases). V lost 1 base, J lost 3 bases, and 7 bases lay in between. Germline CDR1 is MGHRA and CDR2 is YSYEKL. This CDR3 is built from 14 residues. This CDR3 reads CASSQGQYNQPQHF. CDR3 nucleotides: TGCGCCAGCAGCCAAGGACAGTACAATCAGCCCCAGCATTTT.

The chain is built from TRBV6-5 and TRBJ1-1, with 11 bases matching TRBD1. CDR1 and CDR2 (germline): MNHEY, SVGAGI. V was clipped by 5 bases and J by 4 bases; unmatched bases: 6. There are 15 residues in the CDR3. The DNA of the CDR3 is TGTGCCAGCAGTCGCCGCGGGACAGGGGGCACTGAAGCTTTCTTT. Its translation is CASSRRGTGGTEAFF.

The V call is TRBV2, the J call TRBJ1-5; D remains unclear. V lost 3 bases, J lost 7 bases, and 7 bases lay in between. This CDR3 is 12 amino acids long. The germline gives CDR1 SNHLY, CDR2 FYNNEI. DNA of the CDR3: TGTGCCAGCAGTGAGGTGCGGCAGCCCCAGCATTTT. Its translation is CASSEVRQPQHF.

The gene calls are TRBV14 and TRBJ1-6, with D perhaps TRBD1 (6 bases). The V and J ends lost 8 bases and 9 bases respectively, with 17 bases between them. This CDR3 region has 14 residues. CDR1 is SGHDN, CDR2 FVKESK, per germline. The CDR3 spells CASGGPGAASPLHF. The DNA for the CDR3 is TGTGCCAGCGGAGGCCCAGGGGCGGCTTCACCCCTCCACTTT.

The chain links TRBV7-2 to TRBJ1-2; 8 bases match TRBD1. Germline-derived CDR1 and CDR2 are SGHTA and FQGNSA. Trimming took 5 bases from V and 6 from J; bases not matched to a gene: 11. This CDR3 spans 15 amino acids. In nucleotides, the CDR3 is TGTGCCAGCAGCCTCATCTCTAGGACAGGGAATGGCTACACCTTC. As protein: CASSLISRTGNGYTF.

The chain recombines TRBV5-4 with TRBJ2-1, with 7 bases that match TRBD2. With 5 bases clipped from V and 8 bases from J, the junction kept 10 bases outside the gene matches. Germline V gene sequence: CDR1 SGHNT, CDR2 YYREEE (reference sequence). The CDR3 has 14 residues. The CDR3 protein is CASSASGLADEQFF. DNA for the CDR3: TGTGCCAGCAGTGCCTCGGGTCTAGCGGATGAGCAGTTCTTC.

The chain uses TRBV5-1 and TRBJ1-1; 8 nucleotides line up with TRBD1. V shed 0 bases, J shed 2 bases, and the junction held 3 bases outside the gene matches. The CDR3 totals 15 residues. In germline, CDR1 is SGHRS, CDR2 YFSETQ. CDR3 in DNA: TGCGCCAGCAGCTTGGCAACAGGGGGAAACACTGAAGCTTTCTTT. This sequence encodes CASSLATGGNTEAFF.

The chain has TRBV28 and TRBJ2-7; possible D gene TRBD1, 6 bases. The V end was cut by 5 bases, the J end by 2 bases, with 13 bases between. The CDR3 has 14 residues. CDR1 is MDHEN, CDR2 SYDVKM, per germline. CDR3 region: CASSVTGLTYEQYF. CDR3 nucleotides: TGTGCCAGCAGTGTGACAGGCCTTACCTACGAGCAGTACTTC.

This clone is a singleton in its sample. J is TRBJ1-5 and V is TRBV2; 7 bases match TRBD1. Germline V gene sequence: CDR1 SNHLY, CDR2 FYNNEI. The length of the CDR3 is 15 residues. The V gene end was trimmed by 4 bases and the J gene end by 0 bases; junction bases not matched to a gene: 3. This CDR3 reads CASSGQGGSNQPQHF. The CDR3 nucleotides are TGTGCCAGCAGTGGACAGGGTGGTAGCAATCAGCCCCAGCATTTT.

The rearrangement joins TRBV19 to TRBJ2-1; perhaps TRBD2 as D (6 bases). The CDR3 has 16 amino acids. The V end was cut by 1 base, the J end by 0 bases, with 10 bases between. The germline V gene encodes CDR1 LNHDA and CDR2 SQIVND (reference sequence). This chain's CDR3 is CASSIGGGNSYNEQFF. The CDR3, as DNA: TGTGCCAGTAGTATAGGGGGCGGGAACTCCTACAATGAGCAGTTCTTC.

This chain's CDR3 is CASGRLAGAAGRQETQYF. In DNA form, the CDR3 reads TGTGCTAGTGGCCGACTAGCGGGGGCCGCCGGACGCCAAGAGACCCAGTACTTC. The rearrangement links TRBV12-5 to TRBJ2-5; TRBD2 aligns across 12 bases. The length of the CDR3 is 18 residues. V trimming: 6 bases; J trimming: 1 base; junction bases outside the gene matches: 12. Germline CDR1 is LGHNT and CDR2 is FRNRAP.

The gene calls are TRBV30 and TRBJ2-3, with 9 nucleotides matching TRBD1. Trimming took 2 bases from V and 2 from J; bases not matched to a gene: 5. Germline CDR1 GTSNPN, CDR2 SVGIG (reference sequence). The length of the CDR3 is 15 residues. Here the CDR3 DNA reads TGTGCCTGGAGTCACAGGGGGCCCTTCACAGATACGCAGTATTTT. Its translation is CAWSHRGPFTDTQYF.

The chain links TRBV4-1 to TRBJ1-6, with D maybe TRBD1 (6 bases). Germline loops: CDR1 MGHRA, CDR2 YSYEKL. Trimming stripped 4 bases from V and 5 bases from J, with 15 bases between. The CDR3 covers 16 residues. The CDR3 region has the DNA TGCGCCAGCAGCCCCAGACAGGAAGAGAATAATTCACCCCTCCACTTT. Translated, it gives CASSPRQEENNSPLHF.